This T cell receptor beta chain derives from a study of blood T cells in healthy people across ages. In this sample, this clonotype turned up a few times. Trimming stripped 0 bases from V and 6 bases from J, with 14 bases between. Germline V gives CDR1 LGHDT, CDR2 YNNKEL (reference sequence). CDR3 length: 15 amino acids. The second PCR ran about 6 to 11 cycles with a sample-barcoded 5' primer and J-beta primers. TCRdb reprocessed the 5' RACE reads with MiXCR, giving one entry per CDR3 protein. The repertoire holds approximately 1.5 million distinct CDR3 sequences, with roughly a third as singletons. Sequencing was done on a sample of blood. The chain employs TRBV3-1 and TRBJ1-2; D unresolved. The receptor's source is a woman aged 30 to 39 in good health. The DNA of the CDR3 is TGTGCCAGCAGCCAAGATCTAGGACGGGGAGATGGCTACACCTTC. Translation gives CASSQDLGRGDGYTF.